These T cell receptor beta chains were read from a single sample in a study of cytomegalovirus exposure and HLA in healthy donors. Profiling relied on immunoSEQ multiplex PCR, and the TCRdb table lists in-frame clones only, not all of them. The table has approximately 210,000 clones, under 85% seen once. The source material was PBMCs. The receptors come from a woman between 50 and 59 years old in good health and CMV-seropositive. The CDR3 runs from the conserved cysteine through the conserved F or W. The D gene is left open where the match is weak. Some rows have no size entry. The others give once, few or many, or a class for an expanded clone.

v_call	clone_size	d_call	j_call	cdr3_aa	cdr3_nt
TRBV6-1	.	.	TRBJ2-7	CASSSLLWAEQYF	TGTGCCAGCAGTTCGCTCCTATGGGCCGAGCAGTACTTC
TRBV7-3	.	TRBD1	TRBJ2-3	CASSFGAGGADTQYF	TGTGCCAGCAGCTTCGGGGCAGGGGGCGCAGATACGCAGTATTTT
TRBV4-2	.	TRBD2	TRBJ2-3	CASSQGTSGVLTDTQYF	TGTGCCAGCAGCCAAGGGACTAGCGGGGTTCTAACAGATACGCAGTATTTT
TRBV5-1	.	TRBD1	TRBJ1-6	CASSWDRGSGSPLHF	TGCGCCAGCAGCTGGGACAGGGGATCCGGGTCACCCCTCCACTTT
TRBV5-1	few	TRBD1	TRBJ1-1	CASSLGTEEAFF	TGCGCCAGCAGCTTAGGGACAGAAGAAGCTTTCTTT
TRBV9	.	.	TRBJ2-3	CASSESPHTDTQYF	TGTGCCAGCAGCGAAAGCCCCCACACAGATACGCAGTATTTT
TRBV18	.	.	TRBJ1-5	CASSPGLISNQPQHF	TGTGCCAGCTCACCAGGGCTGATCAGCAATCAGCCCCAGCATTTT
TRBV12-5	.	TRBD2	TRBJ2-3	CASGFDGGDTQYF	TGTGCTAGTGGTTTTGACGGGGGGGATACGCAGTATTTT
TRBV9	.	.	TRBJ1-2	CASSVGGGANYGYTF	TGTGCCAGCAGCGTAGGAGGAGGGGCTAACTATGGCTACACCTTC
TRBV15	.	.	TRBJ2-1	CATSRVEPRDEQFF	TGTGCCACCAGCAGAGTTGAGCCGAGAGATGAGCAGTTCTTC
TRBV30	.	.	TRBJ2-5	CAWSDRWEQYF	TGTGCCTGGAGTGACCGGTGGGAGCAGTACTTC
TRBV19	.	TRBD1	TRBJ1-5	CASSDRGNQPQHF	TGTGCCAGTAGCGACAGGGGGAATCAGCCCCAGCATTTT
TRBV19	.	.	TRBJ1-5	CASTRTNGNQPQHF	TGTGCCAGTACCCGGACAAACGGCAATCAGCCCCAGCATTTT
TRBV27	.	TRBD1	TRBJ2-1	CASSRQGSYNEQFF	TGTGCCAGCAGTCGACAGGGTTCCTACAATGAGCAGTTCTTC
TRBV28	.	TRBD1	TRBJ2-1	CASSRGSYNEQFF	TGTGCCAGCAGCAGGGGGTCCTACAATGAGCAGTTCTTC
TRBV18	.	.	TRBJ2-5	CASSPQYMTGRIETQYF	TGTGCCAGCTCACCGCAATATATGACAGGCAGGATAGAGACCCAGTACTTC
TRBV2	once	.	TRBJ1-6	CASRWDAGGDSPLHF	TGTGCCAGCAGATGGGATGCAGGCGGGGATTCACCCCTCCACTTT
TRBV9	.	.	TRBJ1-2	CASSVCGDYGYTF	TGTGCCAGCAGCGTATGCGGAGACTATGGCTACACCTTC
TRBV7-9	once	TRBD1	TRBJ1-2	CASSLTQGVGYTF	TGTGCCAGCAGCTTAACTCAGGGGGTTGGCTACACCTTC
TRBV19	.	.	TRBJ1-1	CASSIAREDTEAFF	TGTGCCAGTAGTATAGCCAGGGAGGACACTGAAGCTTTCTTT
TRBV7-2	.	TRBD2	TRBJ2-3	CASSPLGGHPDTQYF	TGTGCCAGCAGCCCGTTGGGAGGGCACCCAGATACGCAGTATTTT
TRBV29-1	.	.	TRBJ2-1	CSVEGERDEQFF	TGCAGTGTTGAAGGGGAGAGGGATGAGCAGTTCTTC